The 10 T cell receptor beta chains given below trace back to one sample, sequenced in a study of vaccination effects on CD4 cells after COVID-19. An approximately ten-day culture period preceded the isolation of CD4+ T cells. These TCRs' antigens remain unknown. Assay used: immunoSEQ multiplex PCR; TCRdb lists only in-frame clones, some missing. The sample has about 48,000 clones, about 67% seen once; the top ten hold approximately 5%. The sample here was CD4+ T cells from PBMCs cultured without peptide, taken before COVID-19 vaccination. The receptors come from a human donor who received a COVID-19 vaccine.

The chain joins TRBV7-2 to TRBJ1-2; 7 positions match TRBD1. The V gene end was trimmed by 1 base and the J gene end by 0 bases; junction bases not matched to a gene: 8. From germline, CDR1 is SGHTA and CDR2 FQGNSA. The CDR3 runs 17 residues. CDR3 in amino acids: CASSLDPTGAANYGYTF. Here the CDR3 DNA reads TGTGCCAGCAGCTTAGACCCCACAGGGGCAGCTAACTATGGCTACACCTTC.

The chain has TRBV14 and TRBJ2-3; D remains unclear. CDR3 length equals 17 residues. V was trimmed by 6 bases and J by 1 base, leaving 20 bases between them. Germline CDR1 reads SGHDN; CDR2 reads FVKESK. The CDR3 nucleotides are TGTGCCAGCAGTCTAGTGTCTAGAATATGGGGCACAGATACGCAGTATTTT. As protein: CASSLVSRIWGTDTQYF.

The CDR3 DNA sequence: TGTGCCAGCACGGCACCCGCCACCGGGGAGCTGTTTTTT. The encoded protein is CASTAPATGELFF. The chain recombines TRBV28 with TRBJ2-2; D unclear. The CDR3 covers 13 residues. The V end lost 7 bases, the J end lost 4 bases, and 10 bases lay between the germline ends. The germline CDR1 and CDR2 sequences are MDHEN and SYDVKM.

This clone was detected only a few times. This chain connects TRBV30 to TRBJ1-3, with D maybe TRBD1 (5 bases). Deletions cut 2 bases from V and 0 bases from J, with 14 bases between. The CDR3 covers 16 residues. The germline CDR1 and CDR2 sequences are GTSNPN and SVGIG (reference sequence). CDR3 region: CAWSPSRVYSGNTIYF. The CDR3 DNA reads TGTGCCTGGAGTCCCTCCAGGGTCTACTCTGGAAACACCATATATTTT.

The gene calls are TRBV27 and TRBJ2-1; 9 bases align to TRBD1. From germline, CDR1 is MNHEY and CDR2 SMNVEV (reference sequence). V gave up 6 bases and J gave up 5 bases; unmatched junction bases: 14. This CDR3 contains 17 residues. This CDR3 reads CASSNGRGGTGNNEQFF. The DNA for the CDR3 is TGTGCCAGCAGCAATGGACGAGGGGGGACAGGGAACAATGAGCAGTTCTTC.

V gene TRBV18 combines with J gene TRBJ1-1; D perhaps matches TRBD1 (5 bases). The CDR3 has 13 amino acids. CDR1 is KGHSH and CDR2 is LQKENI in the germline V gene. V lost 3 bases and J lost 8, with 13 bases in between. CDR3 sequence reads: CASSPFERTEAFF. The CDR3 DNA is TGTGCCAGCTCACCTTTCGAGCGGACAGAAGCTTTCTTT. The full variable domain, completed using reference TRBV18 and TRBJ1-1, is NAGVMQNPRHLVRRRGQEARLRCSPMKGHSHVYWYRQLPEEGLKFMVYLQKENIIDESGMPKERFSAEFPKEGPSILRIQQVVRGDSAAYFCASSPFERTEAFFGQGTRLTVV.

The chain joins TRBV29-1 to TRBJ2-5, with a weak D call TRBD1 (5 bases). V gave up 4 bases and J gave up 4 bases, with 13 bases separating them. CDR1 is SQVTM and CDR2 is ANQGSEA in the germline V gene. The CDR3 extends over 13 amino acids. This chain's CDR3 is CSVGGASGETQYF. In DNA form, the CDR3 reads TGCAGCGTTGGTGGGGCCTCCGGAGAGACCCAGTACTTC.

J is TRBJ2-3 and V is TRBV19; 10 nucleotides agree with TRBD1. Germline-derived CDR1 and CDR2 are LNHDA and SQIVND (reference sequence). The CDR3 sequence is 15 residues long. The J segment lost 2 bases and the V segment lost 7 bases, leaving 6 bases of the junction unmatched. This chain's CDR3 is CASTPGQGYTDTQYF. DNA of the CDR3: TGTGCCAGTACTCCGGGACAGGGGTACACAGATACGCAGTATTTT.

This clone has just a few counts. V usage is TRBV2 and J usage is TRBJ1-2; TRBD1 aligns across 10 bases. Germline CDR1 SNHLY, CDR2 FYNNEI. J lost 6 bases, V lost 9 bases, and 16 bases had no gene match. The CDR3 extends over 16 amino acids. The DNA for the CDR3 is TGTGCCAGTACCGGGACAGGGGCCTACCGCGGGGATGGCTACACCTTC. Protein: CASTGTGAYRGDGYTF.

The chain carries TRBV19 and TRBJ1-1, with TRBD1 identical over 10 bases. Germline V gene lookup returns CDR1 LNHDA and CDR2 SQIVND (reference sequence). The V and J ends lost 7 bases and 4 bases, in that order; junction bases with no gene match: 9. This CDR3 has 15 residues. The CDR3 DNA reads TGTGCCAGTACCCTCCGGGACAGGGGTCCCACTGAAGCTTTCTTT. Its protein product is CASTLRDRGPTEAFF.